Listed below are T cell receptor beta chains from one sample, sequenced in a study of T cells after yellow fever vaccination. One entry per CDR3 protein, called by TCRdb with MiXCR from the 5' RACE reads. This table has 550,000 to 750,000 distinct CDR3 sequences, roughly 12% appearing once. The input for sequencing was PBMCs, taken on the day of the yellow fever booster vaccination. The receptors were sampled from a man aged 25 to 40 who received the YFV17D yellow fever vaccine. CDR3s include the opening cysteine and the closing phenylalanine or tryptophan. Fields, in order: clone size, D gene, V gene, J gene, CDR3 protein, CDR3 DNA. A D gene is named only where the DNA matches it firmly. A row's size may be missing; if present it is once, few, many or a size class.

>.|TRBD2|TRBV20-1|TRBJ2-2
CSARTSGRRGAGELFF
TGCAGTGCTCGGACTAGCGGGAGGAGGGGGGCCGGGGAGCTGTTTTTT
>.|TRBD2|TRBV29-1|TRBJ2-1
CSVVGLAGVNEQFF
TGCAGCGTTGTCGGACTAGCGGGAGTGAATGAGCAGTTCTTC
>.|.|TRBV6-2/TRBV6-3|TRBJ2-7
CASSDLGGEQYF
TGTGCCAGCAGCGACCTCGGGGGAGAGCAGTACTTC
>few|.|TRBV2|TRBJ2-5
CASSPVEQTQYF
TGTGCCAGCAGTCCCGTGGAACAGACCCAGTACTTC
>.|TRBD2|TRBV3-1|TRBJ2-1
CASRRSGRSYNEQFF
TGTGCCAGCAGGAGGAGCGGGAGATCGTACAATGAGCAGTTCTTC
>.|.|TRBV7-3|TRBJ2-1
CASSLGGPPYNEQFF
TGTGCCAGCAGCTTAGGGGGGCCCCCCTACAATGAGCAGTTCTTC
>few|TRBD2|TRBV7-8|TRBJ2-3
CASSSVSGRATDTQYF
TGTGCCAGCAGCTCCGTCAGCGGGAGGGCCACAGATACGCAGTATTTT
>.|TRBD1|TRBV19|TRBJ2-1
CASSIGTGDPPFYEQFF
TGTGCCAGTAGTATCGGGACAGGGGACCCACCCTTCTATGAGCAGTTCTTC
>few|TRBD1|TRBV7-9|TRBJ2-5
CASSLEGRGLRETQYF
TGTGCCAGCAGCTTAGAGGGCAGGGGGCTGAGAGAGACCCAGTACTTC
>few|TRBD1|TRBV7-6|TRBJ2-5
CASRITTGVGETQYF
TGTGCCAGCAGAATTACTACAGGGGTAGGAGAGACCCAGTACTTC
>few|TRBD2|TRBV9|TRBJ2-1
CASSAGTSGNNEQFF
TGTGCCAGCAGCGCCGGGACTAGCGGGAACAATGAGCAGTTCTTC
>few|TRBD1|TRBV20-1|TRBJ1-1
CSATQGAVTEAFF
TGCAGTGCAACGCAGGGGGCGGTCACTGAAGCTTTCTTT
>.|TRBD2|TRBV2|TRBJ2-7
CASSVKERTSGRPYEQYF
TGTGCCAGCAGTGTTAAGGAAAGGACTAGCGGGAGACCCTACGAGCAGTACTTC
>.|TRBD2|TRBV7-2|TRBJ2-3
CASSFSSGSPDTQYF
TGTGCCAGCAGCTTCTCTAGCGGGAGCCCAGATACGCAGTATTTT
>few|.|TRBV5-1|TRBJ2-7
CASSFGTSREQYF
TGCGCCAGCAGCTTCGGGACGTCCAGAGAGCAGTACTTC
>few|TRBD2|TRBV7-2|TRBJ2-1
CASSASGRAWVEQFF
TGTGCCAGCAGCGCTAGCGGGAGGGCCTGGGTTGAGCAGTTCTTC
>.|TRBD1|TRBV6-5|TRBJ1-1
CASRGQGGVEVNTEAFF
TGTGCCAGCAGAGGACAGGGGGGGGTGGAAGTGAACACTGAAGCTTTCTTT
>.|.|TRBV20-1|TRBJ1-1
CSALTWDTEAFF
TGCAGTGCTCTAACCTGGGACACTGAAGCTTTCTTT
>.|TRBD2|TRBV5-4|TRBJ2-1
CASSPSDSSGRMHEQFF
TGTGCCAGCAGCCCGTCGGACTCTAGCGGGAGGATGCATGAGCAGTTCTTC
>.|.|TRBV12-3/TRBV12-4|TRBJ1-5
CASSVGGPQHF
TGTGCCAGCAGTGTCGGAGGGCCCCAGCATTTT
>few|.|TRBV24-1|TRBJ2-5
CATDSGANTNQYF
TGTGCCACCGACTCGGGGGCTAACACGAACCAGTACTTC
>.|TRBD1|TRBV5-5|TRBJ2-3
CASSPGQALDTQYF
TGTGCCAGCAGCCCGGGACAGGCGCTGGATACGCAGTATTTT
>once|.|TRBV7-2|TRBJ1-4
CASSSSWGATNEKLFF
TGTGCCAGCAGCTCCTCCTGGGGGGCTACTAATGAAAAACTGTTTTTT
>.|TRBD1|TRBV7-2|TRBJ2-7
CASGQVSSYEQYF
TGTGCCAGCGGACAGGTCAGCTCCTACGAGCAGTACTTC
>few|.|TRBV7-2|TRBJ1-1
CATSLERNTEAFF
TGTGCCACCTCCCTTGAGCGGAACACTGAAGCTTTCTTT
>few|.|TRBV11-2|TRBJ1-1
CASSTTGRGRAEAFF
TGTGCCAGCAGCACCACGGGGCGGGGCCGGGCTGAAGCTTTCTTT
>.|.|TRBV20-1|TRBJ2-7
CSARDWRGSYEQYF
TGCAGTGCTAGAGACTGGCGGGGATCCTACGAGCAGTACTTC
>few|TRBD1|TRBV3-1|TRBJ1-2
CASSQEEGARVSYGYTF
TGTGCCAGCAGCCAAGAAGAGGGGGCGCGCGTTAGTTATGGCTACACCTTC
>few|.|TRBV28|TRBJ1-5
CASSVVYQPQHF
TGTGCCAGCAGTGTAGTTTATCAGCCCCAGCATTTT
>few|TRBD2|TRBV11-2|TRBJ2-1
CASSLVVSGVNYNEQFF
TGTGCCAGCAGCTTAGTGGTGAGCGGGGTGAATTACAATGAGCAGTTCTTC
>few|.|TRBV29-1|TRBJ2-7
CSVDRRTLYEQYF
TGCAGCGTTGACAGAAGGACCCTCTACGAGCAGTACTTC
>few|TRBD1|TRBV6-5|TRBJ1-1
CASSYSWTGEMGEAFF
TGTGCCAGCAGTTACTCCTGGACAGGGGAGATGGGTGAAGCTTTCTTT
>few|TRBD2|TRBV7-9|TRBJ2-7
CASSPGGAALYEQYF
TGTGCCAGCAGCCCGGGGGGGGCAGCTCTTTACGAGCAGTACTTC
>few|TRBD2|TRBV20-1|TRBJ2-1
CSAPKAGPYNEQFF
TGCAGTGCCCCAAAAGCGGGACCTTACAATGAGCAGTTCTTC
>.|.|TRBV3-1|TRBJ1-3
CASSQGGMSGNTIYF
TGTGCCAGCAGCCAAGGCGGCATGTCTGGAAACACCATATATTTT
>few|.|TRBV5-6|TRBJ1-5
CASSSGVSNQPQHF
TGTGCCAGCAGTTCTGGTGTTAGCAATCAGCCCCAGCATTTT
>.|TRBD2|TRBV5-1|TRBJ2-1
CASSLGTSATLSNNEQFF
TGCGCCAGCAGCTTGGGGACTAGCGCCACCCTTTCGAACAATGAGCAGTTCTTC
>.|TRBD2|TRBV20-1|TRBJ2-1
CSAPGTRSSYNEQFF
TGCAGTGCCCCCGGGACTAGGAGCTCCTACAATGAGCAGTTCTTC
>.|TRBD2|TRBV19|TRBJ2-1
CASSISGAYNEQFF
TGTGCCAGTAGTATTAGCGGGGCATACAATGAGCAGTTCTTC
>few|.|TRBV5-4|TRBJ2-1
CASSLQRGSYNEQFF
TGTGCCAGCAGCTTGCAGCGAGGCTCCTACAATGAGCAGTTCTTC
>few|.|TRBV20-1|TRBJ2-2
CSARNSPQNTGELFF
TGCAGTGCTAGAAACAGCCCCCAGAACACCGGGGAGCTGTTTTTT
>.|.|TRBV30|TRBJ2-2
CAWNEEAPGELFF
TGTGCCTGGAATGAAGAGGCTCCCGGGGAGCTGTTTTTT
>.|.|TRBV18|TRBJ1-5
CASSFQGHQPQHF
TGTGCCAGCTCTTTCCAGGGACATCAGCCCCAGCATTTT